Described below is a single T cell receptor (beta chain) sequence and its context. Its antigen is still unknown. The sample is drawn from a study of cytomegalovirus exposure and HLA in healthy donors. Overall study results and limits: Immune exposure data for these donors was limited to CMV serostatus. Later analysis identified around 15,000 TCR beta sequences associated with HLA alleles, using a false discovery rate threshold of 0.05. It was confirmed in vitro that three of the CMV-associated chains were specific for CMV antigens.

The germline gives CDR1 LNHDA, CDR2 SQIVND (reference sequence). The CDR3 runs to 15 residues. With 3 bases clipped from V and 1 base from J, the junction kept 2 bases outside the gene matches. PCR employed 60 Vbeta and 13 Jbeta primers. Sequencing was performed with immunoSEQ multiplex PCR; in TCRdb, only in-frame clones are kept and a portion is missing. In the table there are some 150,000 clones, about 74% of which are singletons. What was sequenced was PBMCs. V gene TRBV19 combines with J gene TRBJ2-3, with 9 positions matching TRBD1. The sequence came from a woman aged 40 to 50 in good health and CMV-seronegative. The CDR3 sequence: CASSMTGGGTDTQYF. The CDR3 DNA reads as TGTGCCAGTAGTATGACAGGGGGAGGCACAGATACGCAGTATTTT.